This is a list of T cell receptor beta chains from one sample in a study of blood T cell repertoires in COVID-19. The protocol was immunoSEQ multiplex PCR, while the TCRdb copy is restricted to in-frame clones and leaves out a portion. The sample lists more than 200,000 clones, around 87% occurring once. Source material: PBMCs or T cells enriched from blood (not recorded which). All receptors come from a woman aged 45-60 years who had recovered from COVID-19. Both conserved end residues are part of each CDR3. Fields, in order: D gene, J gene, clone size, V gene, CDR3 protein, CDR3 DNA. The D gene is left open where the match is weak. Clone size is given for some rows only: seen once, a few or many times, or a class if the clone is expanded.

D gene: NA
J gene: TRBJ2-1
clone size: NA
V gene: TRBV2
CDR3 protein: CASSGQGSSYNEQFF
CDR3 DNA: TGTGCCAGCAGTGGTCAGGGGTCCTCCTACAATGAGCAGTTCTTC

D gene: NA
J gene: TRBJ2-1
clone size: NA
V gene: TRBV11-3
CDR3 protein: CASSSYLNEQFF
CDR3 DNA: TGTGCCAGCAGCTCCTATCTCAATGAGCAGTTCTTC

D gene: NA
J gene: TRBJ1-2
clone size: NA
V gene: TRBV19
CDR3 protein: CASSIGQFYGYTF
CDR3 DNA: TGTGCCAGTAGTATCGGACAATTCTATGGCTACACCTTC

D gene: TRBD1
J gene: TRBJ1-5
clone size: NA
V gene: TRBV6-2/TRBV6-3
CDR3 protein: CASSYEDRVAHQPQHF
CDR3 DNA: TGTGCCAGCAGTTACGAGGACAGGGTGGCCCATCAGCCCCAGCATTTT

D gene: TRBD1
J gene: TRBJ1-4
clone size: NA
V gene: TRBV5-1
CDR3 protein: CASRLQGMNEKLFF
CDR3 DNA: TGCGCCAGTCGGCTACAGGGGATGAATGAAAAACTGTTTTTT

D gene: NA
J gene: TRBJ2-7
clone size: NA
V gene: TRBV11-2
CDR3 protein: CASSLGAQKFTYEQYF
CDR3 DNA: TGTGCCAGCAGCTTAGGCGCACAGAAATTCACCTACGAGCAGTACTTC

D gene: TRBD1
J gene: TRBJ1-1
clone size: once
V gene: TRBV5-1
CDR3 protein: CASSNYQDRGHTEAFF
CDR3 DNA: TGCGCCAGCAGCAACTACCAGGACAGGGGGCACACTGAAGCTTTCTTT

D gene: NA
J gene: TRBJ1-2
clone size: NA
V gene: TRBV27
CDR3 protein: CASSRAGAPYGYTF
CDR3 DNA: TGTGCCAGCAGTAGGGCAGGGGCCCCCTATGGCTACACCTTC

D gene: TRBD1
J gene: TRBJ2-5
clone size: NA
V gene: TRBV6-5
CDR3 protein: CASTWTGVFLETQYF
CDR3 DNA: TGTGCCAGCACTTGGACAGGGGTATTTTTGGAGACCCAGTACTTC

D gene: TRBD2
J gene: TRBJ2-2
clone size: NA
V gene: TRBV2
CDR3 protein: CASIGLAGVVGELFF
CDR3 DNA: TGTGCCAGCATTGGGTTAGCGGGAGTTGTCGGGGAGCTGTTTTTT

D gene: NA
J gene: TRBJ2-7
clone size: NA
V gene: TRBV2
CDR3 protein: CASHSGQFYEQYF
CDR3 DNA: TGTGCCAGCCACAGTGGTCAATTTTACGAGCAGTACTTC

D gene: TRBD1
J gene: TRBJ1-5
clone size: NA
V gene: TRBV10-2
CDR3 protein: CASRAAGQGYQPQHF
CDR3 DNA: TGCGCCAGCAGAGCCGCGGGACAGGGTTATCAGCCCCAGCATTTT

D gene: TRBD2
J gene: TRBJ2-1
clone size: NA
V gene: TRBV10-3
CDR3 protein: CAIKETLAGAYSEQFF
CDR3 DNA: TGTGCCATCAAGGAAACTCTAGCGGGAGCTTACAGTGAGCAGTTCTTC

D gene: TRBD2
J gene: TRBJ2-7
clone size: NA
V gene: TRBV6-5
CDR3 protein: CASSYQASGYEQYF
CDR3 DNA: TGTGCCAGCAGTTACCAGGCTAGCGGATACGAGCAGTACTTC

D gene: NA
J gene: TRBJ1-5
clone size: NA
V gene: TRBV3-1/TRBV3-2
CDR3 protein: CASSPSFRGQPQHF
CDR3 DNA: TGTGCCAGCAGCCCCTCCTTTCGGGGGCAGCCCCAGCATTTT

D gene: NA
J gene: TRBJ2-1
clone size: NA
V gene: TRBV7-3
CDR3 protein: CASSPMGGGSFNEQFF
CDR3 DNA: TGTGCCAGCAGCCCCATGGGGGGCGGGAGTTTCAATGAGCAGTTCTTC

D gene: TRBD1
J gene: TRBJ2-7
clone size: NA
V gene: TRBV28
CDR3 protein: CASSPGQGAEEQYF
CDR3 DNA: TGTGCCAGCAGTCCTGGACAGGGGGCTGAAGAGCAGTACTTC

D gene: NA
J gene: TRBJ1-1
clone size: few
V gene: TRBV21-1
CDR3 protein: CASSNTGQGETEAFF
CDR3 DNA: TGTGCCAGCAGCAACACGGGACAGGGGGAAACTGAAGCTTTCTTT

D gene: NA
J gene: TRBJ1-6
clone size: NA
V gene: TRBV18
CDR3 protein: CASSPSQGDSPLHF
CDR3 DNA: TGTGCCAGCTCACCCTCACAGGGAGATTCACCCCTCCACTTT

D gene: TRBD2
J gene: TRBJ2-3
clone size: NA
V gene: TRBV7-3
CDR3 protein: CASSLTPAGDADTQYF
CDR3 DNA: TGTGCCAGCAGCTTAACGCCAGCGGGAGATGCAGATACGCAGTATTTT

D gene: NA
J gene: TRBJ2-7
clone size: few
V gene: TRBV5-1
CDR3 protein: CASSLGQTASYEQYF
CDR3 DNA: TGCGCCAGCAGCTTGGGACAGACAGCCTCCTACGAGCAGTACTTC

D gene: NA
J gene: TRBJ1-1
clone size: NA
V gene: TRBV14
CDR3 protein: CASSLTRPRHGHNTEAFF
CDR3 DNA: TGTGCCAGCAGCCTCACTCGGCCCCGACATGGCCATAACACTGAAGCTTTCTTT

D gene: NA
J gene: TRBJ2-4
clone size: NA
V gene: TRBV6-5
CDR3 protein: CASEDISGNIQYF
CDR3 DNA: TGTGCCAGCGAGGACATCAGCGGGAACATTCAGTACTTC

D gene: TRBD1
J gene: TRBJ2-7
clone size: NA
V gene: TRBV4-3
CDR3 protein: CASSQDRGSYEQYF
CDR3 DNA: TGCGCCAGCAGCCAGGACAGGGGTTCCTACGAGCAGTACTTC

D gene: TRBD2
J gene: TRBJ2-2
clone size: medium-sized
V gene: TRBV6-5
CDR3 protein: CASSISGGGTGELFF
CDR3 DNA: TGTGCCAGCAGTATTAGCGGGGGAGGGACCGGGGAGCTGTTTTTT

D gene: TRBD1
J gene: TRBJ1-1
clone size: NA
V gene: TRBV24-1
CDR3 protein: CATSDGGPGQGSGKYPKGNTEAFF
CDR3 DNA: TGTGCCACCAGTGATGGTGGTCCGGGACAGGGGAGTGGCAAGTACCCAAAGGGCAACACTGAAGCTTTCTTT

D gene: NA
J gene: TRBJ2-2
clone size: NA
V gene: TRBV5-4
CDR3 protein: CASREDNSNTGELFF
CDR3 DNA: TGTGCCAGCAGAGAGGACAATTCGAACACCGGGGAGCTGTTTTTT

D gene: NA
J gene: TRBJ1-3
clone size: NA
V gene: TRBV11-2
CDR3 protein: CASSPLVSSGNTIYF
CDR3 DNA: TGTGCCAGCAGCCCGCTAGTGAGCTCTGGAAACACCATATATTTT

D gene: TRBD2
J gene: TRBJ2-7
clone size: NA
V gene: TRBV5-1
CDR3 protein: CASSLEGLAGVSEQYF
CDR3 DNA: TGCGCCAGCAGCTTGGAGGGACTAGCGGGAGTCAGCGAGCAGTACTTC

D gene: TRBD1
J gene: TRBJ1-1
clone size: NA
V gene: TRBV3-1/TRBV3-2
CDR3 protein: CASSLQGVAFF
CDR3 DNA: TGTGCCAGCAGCCTACAGGGGGTAGCTTTCTTT

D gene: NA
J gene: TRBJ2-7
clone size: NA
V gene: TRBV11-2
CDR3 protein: CASSLGAGPGSEQYF
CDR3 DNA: TGTGCCAGCAGCTTAGGGGCGGGACCAGGGAGCGAGCAGTACTTC

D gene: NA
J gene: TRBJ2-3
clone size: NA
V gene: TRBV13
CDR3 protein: CASSPGLTTDTQYF
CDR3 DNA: TGTGCCAGCAGCCCCGGACTCACCACAGATACGCAGTATTTT

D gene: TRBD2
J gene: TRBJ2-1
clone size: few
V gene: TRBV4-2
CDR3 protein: CASSQAVAGEGNEQFF
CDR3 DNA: TGTGCCAGCAGCCAAGCCGTAGCGGGAGAAGGCAATGAGCAGTTCTTC

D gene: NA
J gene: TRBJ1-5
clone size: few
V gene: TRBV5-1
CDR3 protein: CASSPDGGSNQPQHF
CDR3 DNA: TGCGCCAGCAGCCCCGATGGGGGGAGCAATCAGCCCCAGCATTTT

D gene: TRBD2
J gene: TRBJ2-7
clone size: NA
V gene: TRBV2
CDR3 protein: CASRTSGSYEQYF
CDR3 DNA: TGTGCCAGCAGGACTAGCGGGAGTTACGAGCAGTACTTC

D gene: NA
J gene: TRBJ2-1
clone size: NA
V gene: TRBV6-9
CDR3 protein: CASSYASGYNEQFF
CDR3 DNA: TGTGCCAGCAGTTACGCTAGTGGGTACAATGAGCAGTTCTTC

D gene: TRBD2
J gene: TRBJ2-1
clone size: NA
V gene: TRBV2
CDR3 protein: CASRGLGNSNEQFF
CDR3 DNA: TGTGCCAGCAGGGGACTAGGAAATTCCAATGAGCAGTTCTTC

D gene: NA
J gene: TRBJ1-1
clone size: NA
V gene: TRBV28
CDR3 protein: CASSQLLGGAEAFF
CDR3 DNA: TGTGCCAGCAGCCAGTTACTCGGGGGGGCTGAAGCTTTCTTT

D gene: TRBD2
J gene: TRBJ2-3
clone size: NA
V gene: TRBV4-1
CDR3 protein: CASSQLPGLAGEGNSQYF
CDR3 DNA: TGCGCCAGCAGCCAGTTACCGGGACTAGCGGGAGAAGGCAATTCGCAGTATTTT

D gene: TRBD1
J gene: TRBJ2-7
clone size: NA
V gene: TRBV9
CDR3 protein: CASSVGQGLSYEQYF
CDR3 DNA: TGTGCCAGCAGCGTAGGACAGGGGTTGTCCTACGAGCAGTACTTC

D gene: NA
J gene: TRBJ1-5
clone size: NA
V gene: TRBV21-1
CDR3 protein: CASSITGGVQPQHF
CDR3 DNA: TGTGCCAGCAGTATAACAGGGGGGGTTCAGCCCCAGCATTTT

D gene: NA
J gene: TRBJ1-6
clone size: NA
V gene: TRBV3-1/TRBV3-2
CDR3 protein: CASSQRINNSPLHF
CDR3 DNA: TGTGCCAGCAGCCAGCGTATTAATAATTCACCCCTCCACTTT

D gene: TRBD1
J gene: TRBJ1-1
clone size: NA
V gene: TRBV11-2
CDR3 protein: CASSLRIGQGADTEAFF
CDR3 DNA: TGTGCCAGCAGCTTAAGGATTGGGCAGGGGGCGGACACTGAAGCTTTCTTT

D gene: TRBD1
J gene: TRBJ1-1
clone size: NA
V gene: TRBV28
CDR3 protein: CASPATTGADTEAFF
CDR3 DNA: TGTGCCAGCCCCGCTACGACAGGGGCGGACACTGAAGCTTTCTTT

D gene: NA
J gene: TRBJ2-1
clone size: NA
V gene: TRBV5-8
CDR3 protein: CASSTLGNREQFF
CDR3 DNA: TGTGCCAGCAGCACGCTCGGTAATCGAGAGCAGTTCTTC

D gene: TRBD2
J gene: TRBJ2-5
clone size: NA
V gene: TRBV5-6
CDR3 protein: CASSSWGGLADQETQYF
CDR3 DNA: TGTGCCAGCAGCTCCTGGGGGGGACTAGCGGACCAAGAGACCCAGTACTTC

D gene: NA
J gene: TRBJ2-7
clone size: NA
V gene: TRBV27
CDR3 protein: CASSPSVSVPSYEQYF
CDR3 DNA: TGTGCCAGCAGCCCTAGCGTCTCGGTCCCCTCCTACGAGCAGTACTTC

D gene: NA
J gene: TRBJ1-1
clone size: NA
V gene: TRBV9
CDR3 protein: CASSKNNLGASAEAFF
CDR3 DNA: TGTGCCAGCAGCAAAAACAACCTGGGAGCTTCTGCCGAAGCTTTCTTT

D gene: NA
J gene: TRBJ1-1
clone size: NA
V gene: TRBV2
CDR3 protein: CASNFGENTEAFF
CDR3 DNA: TGTGCCAGCAACTTCGGGGAGAACACTGAAGCTTTCTTT

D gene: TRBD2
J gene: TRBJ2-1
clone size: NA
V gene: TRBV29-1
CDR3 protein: CSVDNIASGRRNEQFF
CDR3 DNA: TGCAGCGTTGATAATATCGCTAGCGGGAGACGCAATGAGCAGTTCTTC

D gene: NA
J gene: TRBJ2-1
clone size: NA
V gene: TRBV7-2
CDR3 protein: CASSTDRASGEQFF
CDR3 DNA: TGTGCCAGCAGCACCGATAGGGCCTCAGGGGAGCAGTTCTTC

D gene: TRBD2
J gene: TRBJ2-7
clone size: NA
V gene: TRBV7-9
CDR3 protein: CASSFPGLAGEMAYEQYF
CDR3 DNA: TGTGCCAGCAGTTTTCCGGGACTAGCGGGAGAAATGGCCTACGAGCAGTACTTC

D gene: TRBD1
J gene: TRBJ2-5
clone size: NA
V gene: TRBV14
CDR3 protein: CASSGTGKGYQETQYF
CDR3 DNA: TGTGCCAGCAGTGGGACAGGGAAGGGGTACCAAGAGACCCAGTACTTC

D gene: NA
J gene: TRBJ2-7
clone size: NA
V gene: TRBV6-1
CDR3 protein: CASSDRRTVPHEQYF
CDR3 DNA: TGTGCCAGCAGTGACCGGAGGACAGTCCCCCACGAGCAGTACTTC

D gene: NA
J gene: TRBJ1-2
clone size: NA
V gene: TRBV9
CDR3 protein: CASSADTVNYGYTF
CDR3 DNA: TGTGCCAGCAGCGCGGACACCGTTAACTATGGCTACACCTTC